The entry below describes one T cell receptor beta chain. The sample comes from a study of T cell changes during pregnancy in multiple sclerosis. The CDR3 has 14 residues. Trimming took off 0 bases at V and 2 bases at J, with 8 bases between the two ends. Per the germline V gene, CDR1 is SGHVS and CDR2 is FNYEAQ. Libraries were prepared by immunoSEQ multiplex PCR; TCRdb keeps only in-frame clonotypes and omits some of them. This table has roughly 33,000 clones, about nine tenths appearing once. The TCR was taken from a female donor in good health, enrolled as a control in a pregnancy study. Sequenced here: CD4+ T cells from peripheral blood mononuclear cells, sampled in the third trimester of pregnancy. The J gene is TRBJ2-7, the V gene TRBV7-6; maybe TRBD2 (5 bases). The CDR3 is CASSLAEGPYEQYF. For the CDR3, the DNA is TGTGCCAGCAGCTTAGCCGAGGGCCCCTACGAGCAGTACTTC.